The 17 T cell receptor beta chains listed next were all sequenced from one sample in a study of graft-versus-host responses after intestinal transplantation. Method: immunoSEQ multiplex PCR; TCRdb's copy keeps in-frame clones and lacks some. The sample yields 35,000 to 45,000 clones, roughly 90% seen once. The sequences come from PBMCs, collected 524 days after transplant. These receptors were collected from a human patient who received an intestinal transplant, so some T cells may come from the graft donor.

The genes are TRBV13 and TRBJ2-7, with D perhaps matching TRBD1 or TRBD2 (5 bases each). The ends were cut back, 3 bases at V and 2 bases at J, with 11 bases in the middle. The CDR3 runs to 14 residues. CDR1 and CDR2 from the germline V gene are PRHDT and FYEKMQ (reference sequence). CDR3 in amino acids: CASSFTRDAYEQYF. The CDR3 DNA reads TGTGCCAGCAGCTTCACCCGGGACGCCTACGAGCAGTACTTC.

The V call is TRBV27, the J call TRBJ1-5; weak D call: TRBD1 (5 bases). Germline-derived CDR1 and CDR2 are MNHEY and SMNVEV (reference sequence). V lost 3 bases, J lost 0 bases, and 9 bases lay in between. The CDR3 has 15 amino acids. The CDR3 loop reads CASSFVGGSNQPQHF. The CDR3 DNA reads TGTGCCAGCAGTTTTGTCGGGGGTAGCAATCAGCCCCAGCATTTT.

DNA of the CDR3: TGTGCCAGCAGCTTGAACGGCGCGGGGGACGATGAGCAGTTCTTC. This sequence encodes CASSLNGAGDDEQFF. V and J are TRBV5-6 and TRBJ2-1, with TRBD2 matching over 7 bases. From germline, CDR1 is SGHDT and CDR2 YYEEEE. With 1 base clipped from V and 8 bases from J, the junction kept 9 bases outside the gene matches. This CDR3 region has 15 residues.

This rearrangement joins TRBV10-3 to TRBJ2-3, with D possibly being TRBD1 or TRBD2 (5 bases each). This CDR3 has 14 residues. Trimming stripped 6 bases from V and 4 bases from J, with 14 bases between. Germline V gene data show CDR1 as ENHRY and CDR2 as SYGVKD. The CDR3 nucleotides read TGTGCCATCAGCCAGGGAGCCAAGTCAGATACGCAGTATTTT. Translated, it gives CAISQGAKSDTQYF.

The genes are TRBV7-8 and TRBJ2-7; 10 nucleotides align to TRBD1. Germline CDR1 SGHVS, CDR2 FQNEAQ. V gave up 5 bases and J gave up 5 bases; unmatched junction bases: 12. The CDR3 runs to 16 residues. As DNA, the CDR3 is TGTGCCAGCAGCGCCTGGCAGGGACAGGGGCCCCACGAGCAGTACTTC. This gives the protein CASSAWQGQGPHEQYF.

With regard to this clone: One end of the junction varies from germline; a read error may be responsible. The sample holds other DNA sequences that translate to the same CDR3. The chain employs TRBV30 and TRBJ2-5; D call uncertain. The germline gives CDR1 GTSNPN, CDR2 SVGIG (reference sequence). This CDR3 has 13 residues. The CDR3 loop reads CAWSARIQETQYF. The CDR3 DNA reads TGTGCCTGGAGTGCACGGATCCAAGAGACCCAATACTTC. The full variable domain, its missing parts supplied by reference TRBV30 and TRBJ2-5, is SQTIHQWPATLVQPVGSPLSLECTVEGTSNPNLYWYRQAAGRGLQLLFYSVGIGQISSEVPQNLSASRPQDRQFILSSKKLLLSDSGFYLCAWSARIQETQYFGPGTRLLVL.

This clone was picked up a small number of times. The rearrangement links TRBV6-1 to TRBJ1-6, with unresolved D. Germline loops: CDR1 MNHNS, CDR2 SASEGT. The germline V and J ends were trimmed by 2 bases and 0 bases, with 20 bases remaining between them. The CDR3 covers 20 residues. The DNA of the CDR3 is TGTGCCAGCAGTGAACCGCCGGGTTCAACTCGGAGCTCCTATAATTCACCCCTCCACTTT. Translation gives CASSEPPGSTRSSYNSPLHF.

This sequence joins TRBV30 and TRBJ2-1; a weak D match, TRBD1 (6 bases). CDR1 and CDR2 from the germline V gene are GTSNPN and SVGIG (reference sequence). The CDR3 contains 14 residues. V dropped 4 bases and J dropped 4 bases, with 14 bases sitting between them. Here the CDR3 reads CAWNRGSLYNEQFF. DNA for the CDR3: TGTGCCTGGAATAGGGGGTCACTTTACAATGAGCAGTTCTTC.

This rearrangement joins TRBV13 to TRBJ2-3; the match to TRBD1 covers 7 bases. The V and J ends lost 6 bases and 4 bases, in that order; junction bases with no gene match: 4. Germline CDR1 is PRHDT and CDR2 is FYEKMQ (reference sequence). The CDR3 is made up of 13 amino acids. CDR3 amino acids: CASRVQGPDTQYF. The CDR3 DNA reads TGTGCCAGCAGGGTACAGGGGCCAGATACGCAGTATTTT.

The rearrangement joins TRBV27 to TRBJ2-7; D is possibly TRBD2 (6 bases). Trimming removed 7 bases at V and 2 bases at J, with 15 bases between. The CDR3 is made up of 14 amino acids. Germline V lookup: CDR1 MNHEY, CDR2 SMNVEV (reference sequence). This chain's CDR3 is CASNPGGAAYEQYF. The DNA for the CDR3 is TGTGCCAGCAACCCCGGCGGGGCTGCCTACGAGCAGTACTTC.

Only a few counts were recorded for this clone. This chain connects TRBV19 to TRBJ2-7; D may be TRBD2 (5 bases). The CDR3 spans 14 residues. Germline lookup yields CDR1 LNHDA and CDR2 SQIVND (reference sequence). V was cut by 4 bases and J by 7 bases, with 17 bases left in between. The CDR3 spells CASSSAASTGEQYF. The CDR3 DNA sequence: TGTGCCAGTAGTAGCGCCGCAAGTACGGGGGAGCAGTACTTC.

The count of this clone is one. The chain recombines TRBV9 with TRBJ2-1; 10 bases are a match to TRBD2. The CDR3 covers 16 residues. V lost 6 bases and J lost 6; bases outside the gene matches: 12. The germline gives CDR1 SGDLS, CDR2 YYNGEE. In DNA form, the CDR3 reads TGTGCCAGCACCCTAGGGGGCAGGACTAGCGGCAATGAGCAGTTCTTC. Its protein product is CASTLGGRTSGNEQFF.

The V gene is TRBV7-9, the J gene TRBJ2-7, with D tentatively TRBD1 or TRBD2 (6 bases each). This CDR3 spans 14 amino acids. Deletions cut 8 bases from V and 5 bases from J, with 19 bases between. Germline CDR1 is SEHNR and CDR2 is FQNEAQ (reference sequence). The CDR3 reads CASRTGGGLHEQYF. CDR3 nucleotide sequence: TGTGCCAGCCGCACCGGAGGGGGGCTCCACGAGCAGTACTTC.

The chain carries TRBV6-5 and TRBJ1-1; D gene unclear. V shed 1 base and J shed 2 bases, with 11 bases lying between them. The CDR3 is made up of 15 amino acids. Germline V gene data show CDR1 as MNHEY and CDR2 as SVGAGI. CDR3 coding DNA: TGTGCCAGCAGTTACTTGTGGCAGAGTAACACTGAAGCTTTCTTT. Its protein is CASSYLWQSNTEAFF.

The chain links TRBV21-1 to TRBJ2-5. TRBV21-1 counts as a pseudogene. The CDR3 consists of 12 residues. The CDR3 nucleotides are TGTGCCAGCAGCAAAGTGGTGGAGACCCAGTACTTC. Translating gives CASSKVVETQYF.

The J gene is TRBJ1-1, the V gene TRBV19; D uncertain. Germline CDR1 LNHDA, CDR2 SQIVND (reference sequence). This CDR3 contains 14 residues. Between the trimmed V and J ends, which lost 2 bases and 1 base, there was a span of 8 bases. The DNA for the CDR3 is TGTGCCAGTAGTATAAGGACGGAGAACACTGAAGCTTTCTTT. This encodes CASSIRTENTEAFF.

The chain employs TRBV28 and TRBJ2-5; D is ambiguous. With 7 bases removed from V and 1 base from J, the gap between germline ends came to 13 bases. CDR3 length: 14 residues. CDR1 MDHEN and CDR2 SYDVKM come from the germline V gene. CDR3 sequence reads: CASNLGHLQETQYF. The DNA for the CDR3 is TGTGCCAGCAACCTCGGGCACCTCCAAGAGACCCAGTACTTC. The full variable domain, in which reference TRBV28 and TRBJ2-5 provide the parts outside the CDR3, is DVKVTQSSRYLVKRTGEKVFLECVQDMDHENMFWYRQDPGLGLRLIYFSYDVKMKEKGDIPEGYSVSREKKERFSLILESASTNQTSMYLCASNLGHLQETQYFGPGTRLLVL.